The text below deals with one T cell receptor (beta chain). What this receptor recognizes is not known. No base-level quality is on record; no much larger clone is a single base apart. Via the germline V gene, CDR1 is SGHTA and CDR2 FQGNSA. Its CDR3 holds 13 amino acids, cysteine through phenylalanine. Only the CDR3 DNA stays, 39 bases, in frame from base 1. V is clipped by 3 bases and J by 0 bases, and the sequence between their germline boundaries is 4 bases long. The data were taken from a study of radiation and T cells in renal cell carcinoma (dated by TCRdb to the early 2020s). For the wider study: In total, more than 50 samples underwent TCR beta sequencing: 25 or so tumors plus 27 peripheral blood samples. In the roughly 49 samples combined, some 4,100,000 unique CDR3 nucleotide sequences were found, encoding roughly 2,500,000 unique CDR3 amino acid sequences. The last blood draw occurred 4 weeks after radiation, at the same time as nephrectomy.

Following the manufacturer's recommendations, the immunoSEQ kit was used to generate TCR beta libraries from genomic DNA. For library preparation, a first multiplex PCR was performed with proprietary primers, followed by a second PCR in which unique barcodes were added, and bead cleanups were performed after each round. Each sample batch included a kit-provided positive control reaction and a negative control reaction. The final libraries were assessed on an Agilent 4200 TapeStation D1000 ScreenTape, pooled by volume, and quantified by qPCR. Sequencing ran on an Illumina NextSeq500 with a MidOutput 150-cycle cartridge, using 156 Read1 and 15 Index1 cycles with kit custom primers. The pooled library was loaded at 0.9 to 1 pM, with a roughly 21% PhiX control spiked in. As for the authors' bioinformatics: Vendor-processed data were analyzed in R, and a clonotype was defined as all T cells sharing the same CDR3 nucleotide sequence. In the clone abundance analyses, frequencies in each sample were normalized to that sample's 10,000 most abundant clones. Before analysis, public T cell clones were removed, and these numbered fewer than six per sample on average. Tumor-enriched clonotypes and baseline blood-enriched clonotypes were defined as those with an abundance difference of at least 32-fold between compartments. A beta-binomial differential abundance model was used to identify clonotypes that were expanded or contracted between blood time points. Tumor-blood repertoire similarity was measured with the Baroni-Urbani and Buser coefficient, and groups were compared using two-tailed Wilcoxon tests in R. In TCRdb, the immuneACCESS table is reduced to in-frame sequences with V and J assigned. These tables do not hold every clone; where another copy was compared, an unresolved V gene accounts for under half, and the others remain unexplained. For V, J and clone size, that table is used; D and trimming come from the DNA. Present in this sample are approximately 150,000 clones, 75% to 90% of which were seen just once. Over 15% of the sample rests with the top ten.

The time point label here, explained by the study, means: blood 4 weeks post-SBRT, at nephrectomy. The intended sense of this specimen's treatment or condition label: 15 Gy SBRT to primary tumor, nephrectomy 4 weeks later. Samples were obtained from a clinical trial, in which 15 Gy stereotactic body radiation therapy was delivered to primary renal cell carcinomas and nephrectomy was performed 4 weeks later. To track tumor-enriched clonotypes, serial peripheral blood was sampled from radiation-treated patients at baseline and at 2 weeks and 4 weeks after SBRT. Every patient's renal cell carcinoma showed clear cell pathology. The QIAamp DNA Blood Mini Kit (Qiagen) was used to prepare genomic DNA for TCR sequencing. The analyses included just those samples that passed every quality control check. What the work shows at the level of the full study, not this receptor alone: An increase in top tumor clonotypes in blood was observed from baseline to 2 weeks post-radiation, followed by contraction by 4 weeks, which was taken to suggest transient expansion of tumor-resident clones. Because no pretreatment tumor biopsies were available, whether clonotypes were present in the tumor at baseline could not be determined. Because the trial had a single-armed design, the trial could not examine how radiation dose or scheduling affected the TCR repertoire. Blood repertoire dynamics were not followed beyond 4 weeks after treatment.

This specimen consisted of blood, obtained from a patient whose treatment included radiotherapy and nephrectomy. The V and J segments used are TRBV7-2 and TRBJ2-3, with the D gene call left open. This clonotype was sampled from a woman aged 45-65 years with renal cell carcinoma. The sequence in DNA is TGTGCCAGCAGCTTGGACAGCACAGATACGCAGTATTTT. Translated, this is CASSLDSTDTQYF.